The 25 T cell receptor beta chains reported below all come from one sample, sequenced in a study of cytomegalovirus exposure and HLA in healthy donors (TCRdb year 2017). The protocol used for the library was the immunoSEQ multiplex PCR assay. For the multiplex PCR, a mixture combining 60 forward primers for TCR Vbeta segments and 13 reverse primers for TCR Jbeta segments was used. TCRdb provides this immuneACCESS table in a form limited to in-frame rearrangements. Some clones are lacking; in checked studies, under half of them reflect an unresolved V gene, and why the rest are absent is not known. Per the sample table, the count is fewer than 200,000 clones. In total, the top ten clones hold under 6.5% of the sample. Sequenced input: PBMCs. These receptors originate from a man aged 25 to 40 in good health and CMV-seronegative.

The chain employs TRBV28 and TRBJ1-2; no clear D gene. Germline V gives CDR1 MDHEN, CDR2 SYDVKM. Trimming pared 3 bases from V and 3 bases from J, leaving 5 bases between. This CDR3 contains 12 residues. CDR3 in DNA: TGTGCCAGCAGTTTTTCGGACTATGGCTACACCTTC. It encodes CASSFSDYGYTF.

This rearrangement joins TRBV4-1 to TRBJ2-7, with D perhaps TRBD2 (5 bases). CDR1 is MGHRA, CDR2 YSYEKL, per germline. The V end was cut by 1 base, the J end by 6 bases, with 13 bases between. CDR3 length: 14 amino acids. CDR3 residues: CASSQGYLLGEQYF. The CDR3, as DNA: TGCGCCAGCAGCCAAGGATACCTACTAGGCGAGCAGTACTTC.

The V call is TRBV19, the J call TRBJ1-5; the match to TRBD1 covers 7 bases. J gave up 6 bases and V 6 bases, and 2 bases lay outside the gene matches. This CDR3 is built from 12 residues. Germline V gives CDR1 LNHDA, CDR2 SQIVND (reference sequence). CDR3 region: CASRRQGQPQHF. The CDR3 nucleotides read TGTGCCAGTAGGCGACAGGGTCAGCCCCAGCATTTT.

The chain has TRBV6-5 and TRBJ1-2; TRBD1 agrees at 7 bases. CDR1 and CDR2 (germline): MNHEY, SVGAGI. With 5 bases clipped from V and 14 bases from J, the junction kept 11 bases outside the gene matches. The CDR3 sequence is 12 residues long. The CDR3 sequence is CASSARDRGHTF. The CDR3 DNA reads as TGTGCCAGCAGTGCCCGGGACAGAGGCCATACCTTC.

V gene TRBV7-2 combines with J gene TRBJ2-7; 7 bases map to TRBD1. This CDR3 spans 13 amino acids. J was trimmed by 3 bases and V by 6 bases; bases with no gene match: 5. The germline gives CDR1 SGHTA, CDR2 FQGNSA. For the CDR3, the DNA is TGTGCCAGCAGTAGGGACAGAGACTACGAGCAGTACTTC. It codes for CASSRDRDYEQYF.

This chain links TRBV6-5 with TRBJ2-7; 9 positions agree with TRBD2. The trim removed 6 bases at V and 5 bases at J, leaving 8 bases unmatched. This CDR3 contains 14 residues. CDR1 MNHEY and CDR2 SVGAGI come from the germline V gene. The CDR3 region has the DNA TGTGCCAGCAGGGGAGCGGGGGGATTCCACGAGCAGTACTTC. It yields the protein CASRGAGGFHEQYF.

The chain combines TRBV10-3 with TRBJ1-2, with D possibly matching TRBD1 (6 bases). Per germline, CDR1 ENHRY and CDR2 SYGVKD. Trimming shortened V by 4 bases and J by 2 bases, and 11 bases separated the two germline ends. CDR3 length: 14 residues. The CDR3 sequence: CAISATGSNYGYTF. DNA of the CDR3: TGTGCCATCAGTGCAACAGGGAGCAACTATGGCTACACCTTC.

For the CDR3, the DNA is TGTGCCAGCAGTTCGACTAGCGGGCTACAAGAGACCCAGTACTTC. This translates into CASSSTSGLQETQYF. The V gene is TRBV6-5, the J gene TRBJ2-5, with TRBD2 matching over 10 bases. V shed 4 bases, J shed 2 bases, and the junction held 4 bases outside the gene matches. Germline lookup yields CDR1 MNHEY and CDR2 SVGAGI. The CDR3 consists of 15 residues.

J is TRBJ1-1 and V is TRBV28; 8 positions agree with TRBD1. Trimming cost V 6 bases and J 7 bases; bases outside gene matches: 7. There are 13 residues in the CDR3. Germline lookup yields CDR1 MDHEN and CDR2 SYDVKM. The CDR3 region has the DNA TGTGCCAGCAGCCTGGACAGGGATGGTGAAGCTTTCTTT. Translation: CASSLDRDGEAFF. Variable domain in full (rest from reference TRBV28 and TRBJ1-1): DVKVTQSSRYLVKRTGEKVFLECVQDMDHENMFWYRQDPGLGLRLIYFSYDVKMKEKGDIPEGYSVSREKKERFSLILESASTNQTSMYLCASSLDRDGEAFFGQGTRLTVV.

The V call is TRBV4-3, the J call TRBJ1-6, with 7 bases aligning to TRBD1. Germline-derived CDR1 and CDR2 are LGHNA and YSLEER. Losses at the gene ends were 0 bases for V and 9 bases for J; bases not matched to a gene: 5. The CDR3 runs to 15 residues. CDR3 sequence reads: CASSQDGRGASPLHF. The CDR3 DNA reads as TGCGCCAGCAGCCAAGACGGCAGGGGGGCTTCACCCCTCCACTTT.

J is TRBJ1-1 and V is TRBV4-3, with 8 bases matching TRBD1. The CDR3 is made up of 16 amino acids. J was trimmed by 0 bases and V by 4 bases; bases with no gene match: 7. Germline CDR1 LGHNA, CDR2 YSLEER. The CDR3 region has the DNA TGCGCCAGCAGCCCGGGGACAGGAGTAATGAACACTGAAGCTTTCTTT. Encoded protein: CASSPGTGVMNTEAFF.

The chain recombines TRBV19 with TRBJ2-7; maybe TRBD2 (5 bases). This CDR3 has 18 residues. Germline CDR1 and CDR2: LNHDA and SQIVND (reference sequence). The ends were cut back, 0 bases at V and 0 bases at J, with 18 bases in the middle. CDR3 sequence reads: CASSIDYWRTGSSYEQYF. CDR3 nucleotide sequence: TGTGCCAGTAGTATAGATTATTGGCGGACGGGGAGCTCCTACGAGCAGTACTTC.

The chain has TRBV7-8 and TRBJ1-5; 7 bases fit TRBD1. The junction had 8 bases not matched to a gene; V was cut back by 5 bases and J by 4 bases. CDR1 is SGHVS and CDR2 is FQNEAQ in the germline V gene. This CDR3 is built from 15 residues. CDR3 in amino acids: CASSVGQTKNQPQHF. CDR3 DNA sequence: TGTGCCAGCAGCGTGGGACAGACAAAAAATCAGCCCCAGCATTTT.

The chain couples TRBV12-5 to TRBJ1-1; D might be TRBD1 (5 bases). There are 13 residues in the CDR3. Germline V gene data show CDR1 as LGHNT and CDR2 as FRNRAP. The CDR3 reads CAARFGGGTEAFF. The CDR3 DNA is TGTGCAGCCCGGTTTGGGGGAGGCACTGAAGCTTTCTTT.

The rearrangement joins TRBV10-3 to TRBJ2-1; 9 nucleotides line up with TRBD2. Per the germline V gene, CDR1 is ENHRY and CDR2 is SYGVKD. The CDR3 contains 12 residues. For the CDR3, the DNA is TGTGCTTGCGGGAGGGATAACAATGAGCAGTTCTTC. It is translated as CACGRDNNEQFF.

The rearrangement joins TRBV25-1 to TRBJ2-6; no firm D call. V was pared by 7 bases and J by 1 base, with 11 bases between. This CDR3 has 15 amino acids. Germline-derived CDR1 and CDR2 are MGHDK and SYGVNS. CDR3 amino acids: CASTFGGSGANVLTF. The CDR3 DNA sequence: TGTGCCAGCACCTTCGGCGGATCTGGGGCCAACGTCCTGACTTTC.

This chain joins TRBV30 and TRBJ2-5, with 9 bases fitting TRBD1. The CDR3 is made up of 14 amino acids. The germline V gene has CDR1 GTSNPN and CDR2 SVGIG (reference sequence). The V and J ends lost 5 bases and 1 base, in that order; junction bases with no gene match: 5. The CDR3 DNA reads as TGTGCCTGGGGACAGGGGAGAATCCAAGAGACCCAGTACTTC. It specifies CAWGQGRIQETQYF.

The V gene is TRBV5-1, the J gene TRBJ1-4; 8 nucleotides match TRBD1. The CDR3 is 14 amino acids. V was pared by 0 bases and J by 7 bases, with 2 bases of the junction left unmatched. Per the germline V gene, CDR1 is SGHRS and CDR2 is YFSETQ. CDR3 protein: CASSLGQGREKLFF. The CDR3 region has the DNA TGCGCCAGCAGCTTGGGACAGGGGCGTGAAAAACTGTTTTTT. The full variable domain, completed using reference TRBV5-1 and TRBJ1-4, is KAGVTQTPRYLIKTRGQQVTLSCSPISGHRSVSWYQQTPGQGLQFLFEYFSETQRNKGNFPGRFSGRQFSNSRSEMNVSTLELGDSALYLCASSLGQGREKLFFGSGTQLSVL.

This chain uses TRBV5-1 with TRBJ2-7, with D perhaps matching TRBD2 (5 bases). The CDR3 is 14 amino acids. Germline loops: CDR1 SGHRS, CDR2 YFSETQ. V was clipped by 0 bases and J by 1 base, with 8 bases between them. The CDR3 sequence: CASSLDSGSYEQYF. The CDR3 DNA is TGCGCCAGCAGCTTGGACAGCGGATCCTACGAGCAGTACTTC.

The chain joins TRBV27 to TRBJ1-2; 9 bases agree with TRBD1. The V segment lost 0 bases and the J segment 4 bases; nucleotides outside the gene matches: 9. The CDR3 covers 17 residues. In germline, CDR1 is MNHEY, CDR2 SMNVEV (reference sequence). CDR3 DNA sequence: TGTGCCAGCAGTTTATCCCCTCTCCAGACAGGGGGCTATGGCTACACCTTC. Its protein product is CASSLSPLQTGGYGYTF.

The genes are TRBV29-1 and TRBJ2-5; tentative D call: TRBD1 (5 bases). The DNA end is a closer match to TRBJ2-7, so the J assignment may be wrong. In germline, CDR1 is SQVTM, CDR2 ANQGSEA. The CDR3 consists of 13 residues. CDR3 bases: TGCAGCGTTGATACGGGTGGCACAGGCGAGCAGTACTTC. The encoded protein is CSVDTGGTGEQYF.

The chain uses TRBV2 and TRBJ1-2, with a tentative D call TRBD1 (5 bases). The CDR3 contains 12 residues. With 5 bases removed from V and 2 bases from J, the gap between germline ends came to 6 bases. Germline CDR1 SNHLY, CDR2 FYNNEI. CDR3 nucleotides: TGTGCCAGCAGTAACAGGAACTATGGCTACACCTTC. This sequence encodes CASSNRNYGYTF.

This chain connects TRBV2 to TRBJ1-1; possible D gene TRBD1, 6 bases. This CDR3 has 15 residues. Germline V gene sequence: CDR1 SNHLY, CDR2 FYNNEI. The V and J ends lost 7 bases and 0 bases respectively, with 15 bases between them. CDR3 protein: CASKTWTAVNTEAFF. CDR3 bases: TGTGCCAGCAAAACGTGGACAGCGGTGAACACTGAAGCTTTCTTT.

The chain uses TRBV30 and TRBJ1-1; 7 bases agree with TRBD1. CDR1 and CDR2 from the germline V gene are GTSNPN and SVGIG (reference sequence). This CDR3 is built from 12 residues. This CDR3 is CAYRGDFAEAFF. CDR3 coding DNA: TGTGCTTACAGGGGCGATTTCGCTGAAGCTTTCTTT.

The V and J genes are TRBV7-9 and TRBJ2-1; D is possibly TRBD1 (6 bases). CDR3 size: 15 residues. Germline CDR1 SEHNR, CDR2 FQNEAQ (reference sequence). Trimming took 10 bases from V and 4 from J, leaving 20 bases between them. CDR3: CANGAEWGLYNEQFF. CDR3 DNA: TGTGCCAATGGGGCCGAGTGGGGGCTTTACAATGAGCAGTTCTTC.